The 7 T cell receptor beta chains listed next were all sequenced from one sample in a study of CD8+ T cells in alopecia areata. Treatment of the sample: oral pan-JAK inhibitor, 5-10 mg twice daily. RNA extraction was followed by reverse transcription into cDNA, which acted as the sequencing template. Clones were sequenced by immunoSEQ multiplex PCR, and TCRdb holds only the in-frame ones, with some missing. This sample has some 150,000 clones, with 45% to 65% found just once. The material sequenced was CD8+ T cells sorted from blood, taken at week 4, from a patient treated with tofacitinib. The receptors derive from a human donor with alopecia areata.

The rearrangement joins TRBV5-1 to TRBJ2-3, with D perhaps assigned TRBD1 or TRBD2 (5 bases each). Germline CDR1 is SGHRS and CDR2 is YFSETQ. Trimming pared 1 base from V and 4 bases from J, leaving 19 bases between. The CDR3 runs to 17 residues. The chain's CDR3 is CASSLWGRAGRADTQYF. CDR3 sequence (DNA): TGCGCCAGCAGCTTGTGGGGACGGGCGGGTAGAGCAGATACGCAGTATTTT. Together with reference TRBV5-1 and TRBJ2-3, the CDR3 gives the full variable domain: KAGVTQTPRYLIKTRGQQVTLSCSPISGHRSVSWYQQTPGQGLQFLFEYFSETQRNKGNFPGRFSGRQFSNSRSEMNVSTLELGDSALYLCASSLWGRAGRADTQYFGPGTRLTVL.

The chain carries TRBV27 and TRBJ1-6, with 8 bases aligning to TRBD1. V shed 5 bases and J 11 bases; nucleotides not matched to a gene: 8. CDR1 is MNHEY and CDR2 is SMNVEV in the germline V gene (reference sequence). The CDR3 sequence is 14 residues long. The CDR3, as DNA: TGTGCCAGCAGTCCCGGGACAGGAGGTACACCCCTCCACTTT. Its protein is CASSPGTGGTPLHF.

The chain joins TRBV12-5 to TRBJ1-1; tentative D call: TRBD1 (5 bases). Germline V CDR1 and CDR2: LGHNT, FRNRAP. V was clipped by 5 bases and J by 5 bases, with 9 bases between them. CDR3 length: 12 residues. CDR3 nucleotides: TGTGCTAGTGGTCCTGGGGGTACTGAAGCTTTCTTT. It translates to CASGPGGTEAFF.

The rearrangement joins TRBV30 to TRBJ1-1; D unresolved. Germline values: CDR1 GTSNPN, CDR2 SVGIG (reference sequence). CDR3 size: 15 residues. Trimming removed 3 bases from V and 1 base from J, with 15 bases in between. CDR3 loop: CAWRTLDEGNTEAFF. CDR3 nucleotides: TGTGCCTGGAGGACCTTAGACGAGGGGAACACTGAAGCTTTCTTT.

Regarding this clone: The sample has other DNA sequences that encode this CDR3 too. This chain's CDR3 is CASSLARAYEQYF. CDR3 in DNA: TGTGCCAGCAGCTTAGCTCGGGCGTACGAGCAGTACTTC. V usage is TRBV7-8 and J usage is TRBJ2-7; D call uncertain. The ends were cut back, 0 bases at V and 4 bases at J, with 7 bases in the middle. The CDR3 has 13 amino acids. Germline assignment: CDR1 SGHVS and CDR2 FQNEAQ.

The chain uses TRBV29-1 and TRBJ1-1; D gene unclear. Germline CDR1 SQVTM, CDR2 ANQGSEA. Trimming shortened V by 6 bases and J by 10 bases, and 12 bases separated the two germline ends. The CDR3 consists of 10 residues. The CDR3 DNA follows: TGCAGCGTCCAGGCAGAGGCAGCTTTCTTT. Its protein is CSVQAEAAFF.

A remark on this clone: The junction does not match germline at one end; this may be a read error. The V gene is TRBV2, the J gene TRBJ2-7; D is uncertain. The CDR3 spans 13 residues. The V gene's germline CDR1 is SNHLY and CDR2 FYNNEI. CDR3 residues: CASSETNSYEQHF. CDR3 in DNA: TGTGCCAGCAGTGAAACCAACTCCTACGAGCAGCACTTC.